The sequence of this T cell receptor (beta chain) was determined in a study of technical replicates of blood from several donors. CDR1 is SGHRS and CDR2 is YFSETQ in the germline V gene. The V end was cut by 0 bases, the J end by 4 bases, with 3 bases between. The CDR3 consists of 12 residues. The method was immunoSEQ multiplex PCR; TCRdb's version includes in-frame clones alone and lacks a portion of them. The table includes 76,000 or so clones, approximately 83% detected once. The receptor was isolated from a human donor in good health. Some clones in this sample may be carry-over from other donors' samples. The sample consisted of PBMCs. This rearrangement joins TRBV5-1 to TRBJ2-3; D unresolved. The CDR3, as DNA: TGCGCCAGCAGCTTGGGAGCAGATACGCAGTATTTT. This encodes CASSLGADTQYF.